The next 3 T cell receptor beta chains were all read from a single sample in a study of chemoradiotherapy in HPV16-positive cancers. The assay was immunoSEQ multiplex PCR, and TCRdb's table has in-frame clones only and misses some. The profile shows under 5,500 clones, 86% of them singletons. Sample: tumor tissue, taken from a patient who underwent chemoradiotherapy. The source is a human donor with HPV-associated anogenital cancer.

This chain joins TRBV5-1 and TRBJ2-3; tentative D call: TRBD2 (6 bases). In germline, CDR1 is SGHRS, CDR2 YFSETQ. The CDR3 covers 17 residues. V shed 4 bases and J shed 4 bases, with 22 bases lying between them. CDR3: CASSVGVGGTRADTQYF. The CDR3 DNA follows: TGCGCCAGCAGCGTGGGGGTCGGAGGGACTCGGGCAGATACGCAGTATTTT.

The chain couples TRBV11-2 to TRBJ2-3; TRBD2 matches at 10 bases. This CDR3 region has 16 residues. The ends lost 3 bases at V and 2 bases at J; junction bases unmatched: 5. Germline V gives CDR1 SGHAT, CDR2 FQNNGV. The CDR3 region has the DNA TGTGCCAGCAGCTTGTTAGCGGGGGGTTTCACAGATACGCAGTATTTT. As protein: CASSLLAGGFTDTQYF.

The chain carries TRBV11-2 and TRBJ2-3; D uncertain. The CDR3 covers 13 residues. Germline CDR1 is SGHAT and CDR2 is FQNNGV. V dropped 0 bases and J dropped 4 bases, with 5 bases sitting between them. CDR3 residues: CASSLEAPDTQYF. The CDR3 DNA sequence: TGTGCCAGCAGCTTAGAAGCCCCAGATACGCAGTATTTT.